Below, 30 T cell receptor beta chains from the same sample are listed, as sequenced in a study of cytomegalovirus exposure and HLA in healthy donors. PCR amplification relied on 60 Vbeta primers (plus 13 Jbeta primers). Produced via immunoSEQ multiplex PCR; TCRdb's table is partial and in-frame only. The table shows about 100,000 clones, with 60% to 80% occurring only once. The sequenced material came from PBMCs. The origin of the receptors is a woman in her sixties in good health and CMV-seropositive.

This rearrangement joins TRBV27 to TRBJ2-1; 9 bases fit TRBD2. This CDR3 has 16 residues. Germline V gives CDR1 MNHEY, CDR2 SMNVEV (reference sequence). V dropped 3 bases and J dropped 7; count of bases not matched to a gene: 10. The DNA for the CDR3 is TGTGCCAGCAGTTTCGCGGGAGGGGCGGTGGGGAATGAGCAGTTCTTC. Translated: CASSFAGGAVGNEQFF.

The rearrangement links TRBV18 to TRBJ1-1; 11 bases map to TRBD1. J gave up 6 bases and V 3 bases, and 3 bases lay outside the gene matches. CDR1 is KGHSH, CDR2 LQKENI, per germline. The CDR3 runs 14 residues. The CDR3 sequence is CASSPGQGVAEAFF. For the CDR3, the DNA is TGTGCCAGCTCACCGGGACAGGGGGTGGCTGAAGCTTTCTTT.

The chain links TRBV28 to TRBJ2-7, with TRBD1 matching 8 bases. Germline V CDR1 and CDR2: MDHEN, SYDVKM. Trimming cost V 6 bases and J 9 bases; bases outside gene matches: 13. The CDR3 has 14 amino acids. The CDR3 DNA reads TGTGCCAGCAGAATGGACAGGGTGGGCCGCGGGCAGTACTTC. Translated, it gives CASRMDRVGRGQYF.

The V and J genes are TRBV7-9 and TRBJ2-7, with 10 bases that match TRBD1. The germline CDR1 and CDR2 sequences are SEHNR and FQNEAQ (reference sequence). The CDR3 is 13 residues long. The trim removed 4 bases at V and 6 bases at J, leaving 3 bases unmatched. CDR3 amino acids: CASSSDRGLEQYF. For the CDR3, the DNA is TGTGCCAGCAGCTCTGACAGGGGGCTCGAGCAGTACTTC.

The rearrangement uses TRBV7-9 and TRBJ2-3, with 8 nucleotides matching TRBD2. CDR3 length: 15 amino acids. CDR1 is SEHNR, CDR2 FQNEAQ, per germline (reference sequence). V lost 2 bases and J lost 2; bases outside the gene matches: 3. CDR3 sequence reads: CASSLSGSYTDTQYF. The CDR3 nucleotides are TGTGCCAGCAGCTTAAGCGGGAGCTACACAGATACGCAGTATTTT.

This clone came up once. The V gene is TRBV10-3, the J gene TRBJ1-6; D is unclear. Germline-derived CDR1 and CDR2 are ENHRY and SYGVKD. CDR3 length: 13 amino acids. V was clipped by 5 bases and J by 6 bases, with 8 bases between them. This CDR3 reads CAISSTSNSPLHF. The CDR3 bases are TGTGCCATCAGTTCGACTTCTAATTCACCCCTCCACTTT.

This clone was counted a single time. The CDR3 region has the DNA TGTGCCAGCAGTTTAGCACGAGGGGAGACCCAGTACTTC. This sequence encodes CASSLARGETQYF. The chain couples TRBV27 to TRBJ2-5; tentative D call: TRBD2 (5 bases). The CDR3 covers 13 residues. CDR1 MNHEY and CDR2 SMNVEV come from the germline V gene (reference sequence). Trimming stripped 2 bases from V and 5 bases from J, with 9 bases between.

This chain connects TRBV6-1 to TRBJ2-1; D may be TRBD2 (5 bases). This CDR3 has 15 amino acids. Deletions cut 2 bases from V and 4 bases from J, with 12 bases between. The germline V gene encodes CDR1 MNHNS and CDR2 SASEGT. For the CDR3, the DNA is TGTGCCAGCAGTGAATTGGGAGTTCGGTACAATGAGCAGTTCTTC. Translating it yields CASSELGVRYNEQFF.

This clone has just one count. CDR3 amino acids: CASSFDRGLSYNEQFF. As DNA, the CDR3 is TGTGCCAGCAGTTTCGACAGGGGGCTCTCCTACAATGAGCAGTTCTTC. V gene TRBV7-9 combines with J gene TRBJ2-1, with 10 bases lining up with TRBD1. Per germline, CDR1 SEHNR and CDR2 FQNEAQ (reference sequence). The CDR3 sequence is 16 residues long. J gave up 0 bases and V 6 bases, and 5 bases lay outside the gene matches.

Only one count was recorded for this clone. The junction shows a germline mismatch at one end, possibly a read error. The chain couples TRBV7-7 to TRBJ2-5; 9 nucleotides agree with TRBD1. The assigned J gene may be wrong: the sequence end matches TRBJ2-7 better. Germline values: CDR1 SSHAT, CDR2 FNYEAQ (reference sequence). This CDR3 has 15 residues. CDR3 protein: CASSLGTGISYEQYF. In nucleotides, the CDR3 is TGTGCTAGCAGCTTAGGGACAGGGATATCCTACGAGCAGTACTTC.

This clone has more than one count but fewer than ten. The chain's CDR3 is CASSVAGTRSYEQYF. In nucleotides, the CDR3 is TGTGCCAGCAGCGTCGCCGGGACAAGGTCCTACGAGCAGTACTTC. The chain couples TRBV6-1 to TRBJ2-7, with TRBD1 as a possible D gene (6 bases). Trimming took off 6 bases at V and 1 base at J, with 16 bases between the two ends. CDR1 is MNHNS and CDR2 is SASEGT in the germline V gene. This CDR3 spans 15 amino acids.

This chain links TRBV7-3 with TRBJ2-1, with D tentatively TRBD2 (5 bases). Trimming pared 8 bases from V and 9 bases from J, leaving 26 bases between. From germline, CDR1 is SGHTA and CDR2 FQGTGA. The length of the CDR3 is 16 residues. CDR3 region: CASGCFSHTPGCEQFF. CDR3 sequence (DNA): TGTGCCAGCGGGTGCTTCTCACACACGCCGGGATGTGAGCAGTTCTTC.

The CDR3 here is CSVGAIAGYTF. CDR3 sequence (DNA): TGCAGCGTTGGGGCGATCGCGGGCTACACCTTC. The rearrangement links TRBV29-1 to TRBJ1-2; D not certain. V was cut by 4 bases and J by 8 bases, with 11 bases left in between. Germline V gene data show CDR1 as SQVTM and CDR2 as ANQGSEA. CDR3 length: 11 residues.

The CDR3 DNA reads as TGCAGTGCTTGGGGGGTGAATGAGCAGTTCTTC. It translates to CSAWGVNEQFF. This rearrangement joins TRBV20-1 to TRBJ2-1; perhaps TRBD2 as D (6 bases). The CDR3 has 11 residues. The ends were cut back, 5 bases at V and 7 bases at J, with 9 bases in the middle. Per germline, CDR1 DFQATT and CDR2 SNEGSKA (reference sequence).

The chain combines TRBV28 with TRBJ1-5; a weak D match, TRBD1 (6 bases). The CDR3 is 15 amino acids. Trimming removed 5 bases from V and 0 bases from J, with 11 bases in between. Per germline, CDR1 MDHEN and CDR2 SYDVKM. The DNA of the CDR3 is TGTGCCAGCAGTCGGCAGGGGTATAGCAATCAGCCCCAGCATTTT. It specifies CASSRQGYSNQPQHF.

V gene TRBV19 combines with J gene TRBJ2-3; D uncertain. The CDR3 covers 12 residues. Germline CDR1 reads LNHDA; CDR2 reads SQIVND (reference sequence). V lost 3 bases and J 3 bases, leaving 4 bases between the germline ends. CDR3: CASSMRTDTQYF. In DNA form, the CDR3 reads TGTGCCAGTAGTATGAGGACAGATACGCAGTATTTT.

The chain recombines TRBV4-3 with TRBJ2-1, with TRBD2 matching 9 bases. V lost 3 bases to trimming and J lost 0 bases; unmatched junction nucleotides: 6. CDR1 LGHNA and CDR2 YSLEER come from the germline V gene. The CDR3 length is 17 residues. The CDR3 DNA reads TGCGCCAGCAGCCATCCGACTAGCGGTAGCTCCTACAATGAGCAGTTCTTC. The encoded protein is CASSHPTSGSSYNEQFF.

The chain uses TRBV5-4 and TRBJ2-4, with D possibly TRBD1 on 8 matching bases. Germline values: CDR1 SGHNT, CDR2 YYREEE (reference sequence). Trimming took 4 bases from V and 14 from J, leaving 19 bases between them. The CDR3 is 13 residues long. CDR3 sequence reads: CASSGGQGGREYF. The CDR3 region has the DNA TGTGCCAGCAGCGGAGGACAGGGAGGGCGTGAGTACTTC.

The chain has TRBV28 and TRBJ1-6; D is possibly TRBD1 (6 bases). V was shortened by 8 bases and J by 13 bases, with 15 bases between the two germline ends. Germline CDR1 reads MDHEN; CDR2 reads SYDVKM. CDR3 length: 12 residues. CDR3 bases: TGTGCCAGCGCCCAGGGGATGGCCCCCCTCCACTTT. Residues: CASAQGMAPLHF.

This chain uses TRBV28 with TRBJ1-4, with D unclear. The germline V and J ends were trimmed by 8 bases and 1 base, with 11 bases remaining between them. The CDR3 runs to 14 residues. In germline, CDR1 is MDHEN, CDR2 SYDVKM. In DNA, the CDR3 is TGTGCCAGCGTTAGGAGGAGAACTAATGAAAAACTGTTTTTT. Its protein product is CASVRRRTNEKLFF.

This clone was seen a handful of times. The V call is TRBV5-6, the J call TRBJ1-2, with D possibly matching TRBD1 (6 bases). This CDR3 contains 14 residues. Trimming cost V 4 bases and J 4 bases, with 14 bases left between them. Germline V gene data show CDR1 as SGHDT and CDR2 as YYEEEE. CDR3 in DNA: TGTGCCAGCAGCCCCGACAGGCCTGGCTATGGCTACACCTTC. It is translated as CASSPDRPGYGYTF.

The V and J genes are TRBV2 and TRBJ1-1, with D uncertain. In germline, CDR1 is SNHLY, CDR2 FYNNEI. The CDR3 is made up of 14 amino acids. Trimming took off 3 bases at V and 6 bases at J, with 14 bases between the two ends. The CDR3 spells CASSDVFGEAEAFF. CDR3 bases: TGTGCCAGCAGTGACGTATTCGGGGAAGCTGAAGCTTTCTTT.

CDR3 coding DNA: TGTGCCAGCAGCGTAACCGGGACAACCTACAATGAGCAGTTCTTC. This gives the protein CASSVTGTTYNEQFF. The chain links TRBV9 to TRBJ2-1, with D possibly matching TRBD1 (6 bases). V lost 1 base and J 2 bases, leaving 10 bases between the germline ends. Germline CDR1 and CDR2: SGDLS and YYNGEE. CDR3 size: 15 residues.

In its sample, this clone was seen once. This chain connects TRBV29-1 to TRBJ2-2, with a possible D match to TRBD1 (5 bases). Germline V gene data show CDR1 as SQVTM and CDR2 as ANQGSEA. CDR3 length equals 15 residues. Trimming cost V 5 bases and J 2 bases, with 15 bases left between them. The CDR3 sequence: CSVLSRQGNTGELFF. CDR3 in DNA: TGCAGCGTTCTGTCGCGCCAGGGAAACACCGGGGAGCTGTTTTTT.

The chain employs TRBV18 and TRBJ2-7, with D possibly being TRBD2 (6 bases). Trimming shortened V by 4 bases and J by 3 bases, and 16 bases separated the two germline ends. The CDR3 totals 15 residues. CDR1 is KGHSH and CDR2 is LQKENI in the germline V gene. The CDR3 loop is CASSLGPTGLYEQYF. The CDR3 region has the DNA TGTGCCAGCTCACTAGGTCCTACGGGACTCTACGAGCAGTACTTC.

This sequence joins TRBV30 and TRBJ1-1; no reliable D call. The CDR3 loop spans 13 amino acids. V was trimmed by 6 bases and J by 2 bases, leaving 13 bases between them. Germline lookup yields CDR1 GTSNPN and CDR2 SVGIG (reference sequence). The CDR3 region has the DNA TGTGCCTGCGCCCAAACAGTTAACACTGAAGCTTTCTTT. It is translated as CACAQTVNTEAFF.

The chain links TRBV12-5 to TRBJ2-3, with TRBD2 matching over 12 bases. V gave up 1 base and J gave up 5 bases; unmatched junction bases: 4. The CDR3 is 16 residues long. Germline CDR1 reads LGHNT; CDR2 reads FRNRAP. The DNA of the CDR3 is TGTGCTAGTGGTTTGGCGACTAGCGGGAGAGGAGATACGCAGTATTTT. This gives the protein CASGLATSGRGDTQYF.

V is TRBV7-2 and J is TRBJ1-2, with TRBD1 matching over 7 bases. Trimming removed 5 bases from V and 4 bases from J; junction bases left unmatched: 4. CDR3 length: 13 amino acids. The germline V gene encodes CDR1 SGHTA and CDR2 FQGNSA. CDR3 bases: TGTGCCAGCAGCCAGGGACAGCGCTATGGCTACACCTTC. As protein: CASSQGQRYGYTF. The variable domain in full, with the rest retrieved from reference TRBV7-2 and TRBJ1-2, is GAGVSQSPSNKVTEKGKDVELRCDPISGHTALYWYRQSLGQGLEFLIYFQGNSAPDKSGLPSDRFSAERTGGSVSTLTIQRTQQEDSAVYLCASSQGQRYGYTFGSGTRLTVV.

The chain couples TRBV4-1 to TRBJ1-1; TRBD1 aligns across 8 bases. The V gene's germline CDR1 is MGHRA and CDR2 YSYEKL. CDR3 size: 15 residues. Trimming took 0 bases from V and 5 from J; bases not matched to a gene: 5. DNA of the CDR3: TGCGCCAGCAGCCAAGACCGGACAGGGCGGACTGAAGCTTTCTTT. It translates to CASSQDRTGRTEAFF.

The V call is TRBV27, the J call TRBJ2-7, with unresolved D. Trimming took off 2 bases at V and 1 base at J, with 12 bases between the two ends. The CDR3 totals 15 residues. Per germline, CDR1 MNHEY and CDR2 SMNVEV (reference sequence). The CDR3 DNA is TGTGCCAGCAGTTTAGCCAGGTCCCCATCCTACGAGCAGTACTTC. It specifies CASSLARSPSYEQYF.